This T cell receptor delta chain was found in a study of gamma-delta T cells after stem cell transplantation. TCRdb re-identified clones in the RT-PCR reads via CATT. Found here are roughly 3,300 delta-chain clones, 5% of them singletons; the top ten hold 35%. The CDR3 has 16 residues. Germline V gives CDR1 GEAIGNYY, CDR2 EKD. This clone was seen a handful of times. This sequence may be a read error, since a much larger clone differs from it by one base. Other DNA sequences in the sample encode the same CDR3. This receptor was obtained from a human donor. It is not recorded whose cells these are; they may come from a transplant donor. This chain joins TRDV2 and TRDJ1; D perhaps matches TRDD3 (6 bases). Material for sequencing was gamma-delta T cells. In nucleotides, the CDR3 is TGTGCCTGTGACACAATCTGGGGCGATTACACCGATAAACTCATTTTT. It yields the protein CACDTIWGDYTDKLIF.